These 12 T cell receptor beta chains were all obtained from the same sample, sequenced in a study of OX40 agonist ivuxolimab in advanced cancers. Here immunoSEQ multiplex PCR was the method, and the copy in TCRdb shows in-frame clones only, minus some. This table holds some 76,000 clones, around four fifths found once. The material sequenced was CD4+ or CD8+ T cells sorted from blood, taken in a trial of the OX40 agonist ivuxolimab. The receptors shown here come from an adult with an advanced solid tumor such as melanoma, head and neck, liver or kidney cancer.

The chain employs TRBV19 and TRBJ1-2, with 12 bases aligning to TRBD1. The germline V gene has CDR1 LNHDA and CDR2 SQIVND (reference sequence). Trimming took 5 bases from V and 7 from J; bases not matched to a gene: 11. CDR3 length equals 16 residues. CDR3 DNA sequence: TGTGCCAGTAGTTCCACTCCCGGGACAGGGGGCTTTGGCTACACCTTC. Protein: CASSSTPGTGGFGYTF.

The rearrangement links TRBV18 to TRBJ2-1, with 10 bases identical to TRBD1. Unmatched junction bases numbered 15, after V lost 4 bases and J lost 0 bases. CDR3 length equals 20 residues. Germline-derived CDR1 and CDR2 are KGHSH and LQKENI. CDR3 protein: CASSLGPGQGSRSSYNEQFF. The CDR3 DNA reads as TGTGCCAGCTCACTGGGGCCGGGACAGGGGTCAAGGAGCTCCTACAATGAGCAGTTCTTC.

This clone turned up a few times. The rearrangement uses TRBV10-1 and TRBJ1-1; no clear D. Trimming left V 6 bases short and J 1 base short, with 6 bases between. Germline CDR1 WNHNN, CDR2 SYGVQD (reference sequence). This CDR3 contains 12 residues. CDR3 bases: TGCGCCAGCAGCGCAGGGAACACTGAAGCTTTCTTT. It encodes CASSAGNTEAFF.

The gene calls are TRBV28 and TRBJ2-1; a possible D gene is TRBD1 (6 bases). The CDR3 contains 15 residues. Germline CDR1 and CDR2: MDHEN and SYDVKM. Trimming left V 4 bases short and J 5 bases short, with 15 bases between. CDR3 sequence: CASSSPGRQDNEQFF. The CDR3 coding sequence is TGTGCCAGCAGTTCCCCCGGCAGACAGGACAATGAGCAGTTCTTC.

The chain recombines TRBV7-2 with TRBJ2-3, with D perhaps matching TRBD1 or TRBD2 (6 bases each). CDR1 is SGHTA and CDR2 is FQGNSA in the germline V gene. This CDR3 is built from 15 residues. V was shortened by 3 bases and J by 6 bases, with 16 bases between the two germline ends. The DNA for the CDR3 is TGTGCCAGCAGCTTGGTCATAGGGGGGACGGATACGCAGTATTTT. It encodes CASSLVIGGTDTQYF.

The gene calls are TRBV19 and TRBJ1-1, with 10 bases aligning to TRBD1. Trimming took 4 bases from V and 4 from J; bases not matched to a gene: 9. This CDR3 is built from 16 residues. CDR1 and CDR2 (germline): LNHDA, SQIVND (reference sequence). For the CDR3, the DNA is TGTGCCAGTAGTACCCGACAGGGGGCCGGTGGCACTGAAGCTTTCTTT. Translating it yields CASSTRQGAGGTEAFF.

This chain links TRBV28 with TRBJ2-3; perhaps TRBD1 as D (7 bases). Per germline, CDR1 MDHEN and CDR2 SYDVKM. There are 17 residues in the CDR3. Trimming took off 4 bases at V and 0 bases at J, with 17 bases between the two ends. CDR3 DNA: TGTGCCAGCAGTTCCGGGACAGCGGGTACTAGCACAGATACGCAGTATTTT. Translated, it gives CASSSGTAGTSTDTQYF.

V and J are TRBV11-3 and TRBJ2-3, with TRBD1 matching 7 bases. This CDR3 has 14 residues. With 4 bases clipped from V and 6 bases from J, the junction kept 7 bases outside the gene matches. Germline lookup yields CDR1 SGHNT and CDR2 YENEEA. The CDR3 loop reads CASSSRQGSDTQYF. In DNA form, the CDR3 reads TGTGCCAGCAGCTCGAGACAGGGATCGGATACGCAGTATTTT.

The chain links TRBV23-1 to TRBJ1-1; maybe TRBD1 (6 bases). TRBV23-1 belongs to the ORF category, with a function that is uncertain. The V gene lost 0 bases and the J gene lost 3 bases, with 17 bases spanning the gap. The CDR3 is 17 residues long. The CDR3 protein is CASSQSTKRGDYTEAFF. DNA for the CDR3: TGCGCCAGCAGTCAATCGACGAAGAGGGGGGATTACACTGAAGCTTTCTTT.

This clone was seen once. The J gene is TRBJ2-7, the V gene TRBV10-3; D unresolved. The V end was cut by 0 bases, the J end by 8 bases, with 5 bases between. The CDR3 sequence is 11 residues long. CDR1 is ENHRY and CDR2 is SYGVKD in the germline V gene. The chain's CDR3 is CAISESRQQYF. CDR3 in DNA: TGTGCCATCAGTGAGTCGCGGCAGCAGTACTTC.

The chain carries TRBV6-1 and TRBJ2-7; 9 bases align to TRBD1. V lost 6 bases, J lost 3 bases, and 3 bases stayed unmatched. The CDR3 has 13 residues. The germline CDR1 and CDR2 sequences are MNHNS and SASEGT. Written as DNA, the CDR3 is TGTGCCAGCAGCCGGGACAGGGTCTACGAGCAGTACTTC. Amino acid sequence: CASSRDRVYEQYF.

V is TRBV4-2 and J is TRBJ1-1, with D perhaps matching TRBD1 (6 bases). The CDR3 extends over 14 amino acids. CDR1 is LGHNA and CDR2 is YNFKEQ in the germline V gene. Trimming removed 2 bases from V and 1 base from J, with 8 bases in between. The chain's CDR3 is CASSQTGRNTEAFF. In DNA, the CDR3 is TGTGCCAGCAGCCAAACAGGGCGGAACACTGAAGCTTTCTTT.